The sequence of this T cell receptor beta chain was determined in a study of CD8+ T cells in alopecia areata. The CDR3 totals 14 residues. With 2 bases removed from V and 3 bases from J, the gap between germline ends came to 10 bases. Germline CDR1 is GTSNPN and CDR2 is SVGIG (reference sequence). Isolated RNA was reverse transcribed into cDNA used as the sequencing template. Profiling relied on immunoSEQ multiplex PCR, and the TCRdb table lists in-frame clones only, not all of them. Of about 270,000 clones in the sample, approximately 60% were seen once. Study-level results: Clonality in lesional scalp, especially alopecia totalis/universalis, exceeded that of normal scalp.

The treatment: oral pan-JAK inhibitor, 5-10 mg twice daily. Starting from PBMCs, sorting isolated CD4+ and CD8+ T cells. Regarding this clone: As yet, its antigen is unknown.

The starting material was CD4+ T cells sorted from blood, obtained around week 53, from a patient treated with tofacitinib. The gene calls are TRBV30 and TRBJ1-4; D uncertain. This TCR was sampled from a human donor with alopecia areata. CDR3 residues: CAWSLLLANEKLFF. Here the CDR3 DNA reads TGTGCCTGGAGTTTGTTATTAGCTAATGAAAAACTGTTTTTT.